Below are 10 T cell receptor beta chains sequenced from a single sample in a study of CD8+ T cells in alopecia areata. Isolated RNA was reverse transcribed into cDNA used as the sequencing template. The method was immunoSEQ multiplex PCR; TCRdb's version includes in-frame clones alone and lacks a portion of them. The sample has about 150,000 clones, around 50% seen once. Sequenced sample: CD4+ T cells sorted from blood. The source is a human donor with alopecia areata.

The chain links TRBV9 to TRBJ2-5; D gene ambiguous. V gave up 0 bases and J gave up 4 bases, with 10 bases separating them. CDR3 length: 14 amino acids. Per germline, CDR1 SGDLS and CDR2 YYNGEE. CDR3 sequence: CASSVEPQVETQYF. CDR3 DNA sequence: TGTGCCAGCAGCGTAGAACCCCAGGTAGAGACCCAGTACTTC.

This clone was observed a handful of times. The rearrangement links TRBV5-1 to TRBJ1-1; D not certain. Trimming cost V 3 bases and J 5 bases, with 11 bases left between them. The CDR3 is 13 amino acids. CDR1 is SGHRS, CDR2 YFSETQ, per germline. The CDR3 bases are TGCGCCAGCAGCTCTTCGTCTAGGACTGAAGCTTTCTTT. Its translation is CASSSSSRTEAFF.

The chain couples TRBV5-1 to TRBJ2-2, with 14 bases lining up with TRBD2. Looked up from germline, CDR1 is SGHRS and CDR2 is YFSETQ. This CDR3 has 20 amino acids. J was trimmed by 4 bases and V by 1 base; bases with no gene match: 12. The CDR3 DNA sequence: TGCGCCAGCAGCTTGACCGGACTAGCGGGAGGAGGTTCGGGCACCGGGGAGCTGTTTTTT. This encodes CASSLTGLAGGGSGTGELFF. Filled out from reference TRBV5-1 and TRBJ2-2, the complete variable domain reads KAGVTQTPRYLIKTRGQQVTLSCSPISGHRSVSWYQQTPGQGLQFLFEYFSETQRNKGNFPGRFSGRQFSNSRSEMNVSTLELGDSALYLCASSLTGLAGGGSGTGELFFGEGSRLTVL.

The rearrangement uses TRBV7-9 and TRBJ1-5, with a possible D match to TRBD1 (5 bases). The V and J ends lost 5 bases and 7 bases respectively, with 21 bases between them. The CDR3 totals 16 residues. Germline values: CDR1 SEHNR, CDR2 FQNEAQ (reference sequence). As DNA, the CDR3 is TGTGCCAGCAGCCCTACGAGAGGCGGGGCAGAGCAGCCCCAGCATTTT. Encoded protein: CASSPTRGGAEQPQHF.

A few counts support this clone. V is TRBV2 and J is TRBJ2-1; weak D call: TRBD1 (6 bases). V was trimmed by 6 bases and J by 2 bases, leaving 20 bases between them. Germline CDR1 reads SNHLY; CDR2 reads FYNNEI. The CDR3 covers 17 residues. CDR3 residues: CASRNTQGILTYNEQFF. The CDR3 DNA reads TGTGCCAGCAGAAACACTCAGGGGATCTTAACCTACAATGAGCAGTTCTTC.

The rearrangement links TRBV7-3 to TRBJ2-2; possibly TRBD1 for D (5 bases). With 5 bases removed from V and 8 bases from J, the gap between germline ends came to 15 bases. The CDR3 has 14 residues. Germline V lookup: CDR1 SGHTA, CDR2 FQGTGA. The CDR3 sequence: CASSPSLKGGELFF. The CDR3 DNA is TGTGCCAGCAGCCCATCACTTAAGGGGGGGGAGCTGTTTTTT.

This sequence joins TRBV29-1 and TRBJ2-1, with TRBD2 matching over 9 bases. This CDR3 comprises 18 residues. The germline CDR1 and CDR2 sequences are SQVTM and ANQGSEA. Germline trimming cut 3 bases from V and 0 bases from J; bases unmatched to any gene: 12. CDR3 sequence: CSVEIAGGRIGSYNEQFF. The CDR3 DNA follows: TGCAGCGTTGAGATCGCGGGAGGGCGGATCGGCTCCTACAATGAGCAGTTCTTC.

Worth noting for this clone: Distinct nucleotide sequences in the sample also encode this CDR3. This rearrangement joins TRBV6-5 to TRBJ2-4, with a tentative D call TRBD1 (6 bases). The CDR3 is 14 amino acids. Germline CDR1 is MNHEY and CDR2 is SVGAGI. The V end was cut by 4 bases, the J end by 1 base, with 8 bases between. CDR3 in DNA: TGTGCCAGCAGTTCTGACAGGGCCAAAAACATTCAGTACTTC. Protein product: CASSSDRAKNIQYF.

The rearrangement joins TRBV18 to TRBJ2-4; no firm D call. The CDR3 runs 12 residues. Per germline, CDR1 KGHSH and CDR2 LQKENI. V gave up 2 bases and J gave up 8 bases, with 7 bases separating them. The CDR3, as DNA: TGTGCCAGCTCACCAAGTGGAGACATTCAGTACTTC. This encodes CASSPSGDIQYF.

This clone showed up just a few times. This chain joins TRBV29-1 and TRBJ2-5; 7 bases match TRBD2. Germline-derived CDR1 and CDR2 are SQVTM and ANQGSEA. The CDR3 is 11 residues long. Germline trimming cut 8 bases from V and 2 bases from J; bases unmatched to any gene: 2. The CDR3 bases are TGCAGCTCCGGGGGGCAAGAGACCCAGTACTTC. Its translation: CSSGGQETQYF.